This TCR beta chain was recorded in a study of post-analysis software for immune sequencing data. The overall study: Several disease courses (relapsing-remitting, secondary progressive and progressive-relapsing) of multiple sclerosis were included. Study-level findings and limits: Patients with multiple sclerosis recorded significantly lower normalized Chao1 diversity than controls, the study found. A handful of TRBV segments were significantly more frequent in patients than in controls. TRBV5-6, TRBV5-1 and TRBV20-1 were among these segments. Strong co-clustering by F measure linked samples that shared a preparation batch.

cDNA libraries of TCR beta carried unique molecular identifiers. When about 0.85 to 11 million T cells were used, they gave a few hundred thousand cDNA molecules. TCRdb recomputed calls from the PCR reads with MiXCR, one row per CDR3 protein. Of 380,000 or so distinct CDR3 sequences listed, roughly 35% are singletons. V was trimmed by 4 bases and J by 1 base, leaving 4 bases between them. This CDR3 contains 13 residues. Germline assignment: CDR1 KGHDR and CDR2 SFDVKD. As for this clonotype: The target antigen is unknown.

The receptor's source is a girl between 10 and 17 years old with multiple sclerosis. The chain combines TRBV24-1 with TRBJ2-4; D is undetermined. Material for sequencing was blood. CDR3 nucleotides: TGTGCCACCAGTGAAGGCGCCAAAAACATTCAGTACTTC. This codes for CATSEGAKNIQYF.